The present T cell receptor beta chain was sequenced within a study of somatic mutations in cytotoxic T cells in rheumatoid arthritis. Findings and limits, study-wide: Antigen targets of the expanded CD8+ clones remained unidentified.

Libraries were prepared by immunoSEQ multiplex PCR; TCRdb keeps only in-frame clonotypes and omits some of them. The sample yields 11,000 or so clones, roughly 74% seen once. Per germline, CDR1 MDHEN and CDR2 SYDVKM. This CDR3 is 17 amino acids long. The J segment lost 4 bases and the V segment lost 3 bases, leaving 9 bases of the junction unmatched. Note on this clone: The antigen is unknown.

Sequences were obtained from CD8+ T cells sorted from blood. The sequence derives from a middle-aged woman in good health. The chain links TRBV28 to TRBJ1-1, with 12 bases that match TRBD1. The CDR3 DNA is TGTGCCAGCAGTTTGAGGGACAGGGGGCTGTCTGGCACTGAAGCTTTCTTT. Protein: CASSLRDRGLSGTEAFF.